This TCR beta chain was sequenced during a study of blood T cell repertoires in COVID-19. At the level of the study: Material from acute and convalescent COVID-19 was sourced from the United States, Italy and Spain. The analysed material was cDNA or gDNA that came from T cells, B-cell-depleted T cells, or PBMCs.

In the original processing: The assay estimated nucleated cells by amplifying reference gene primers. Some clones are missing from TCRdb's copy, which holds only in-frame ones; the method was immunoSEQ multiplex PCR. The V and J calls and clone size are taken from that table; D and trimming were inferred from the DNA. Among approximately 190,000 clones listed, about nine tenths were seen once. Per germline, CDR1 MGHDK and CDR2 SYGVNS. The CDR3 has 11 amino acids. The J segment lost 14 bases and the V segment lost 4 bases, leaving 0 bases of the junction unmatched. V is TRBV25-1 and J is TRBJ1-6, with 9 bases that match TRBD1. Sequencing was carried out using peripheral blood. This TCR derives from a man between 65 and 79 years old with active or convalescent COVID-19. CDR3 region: CASSGDRALHF. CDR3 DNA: TGTGCCAGCAGTGGGGACAGGGCCCTCCACTTT.